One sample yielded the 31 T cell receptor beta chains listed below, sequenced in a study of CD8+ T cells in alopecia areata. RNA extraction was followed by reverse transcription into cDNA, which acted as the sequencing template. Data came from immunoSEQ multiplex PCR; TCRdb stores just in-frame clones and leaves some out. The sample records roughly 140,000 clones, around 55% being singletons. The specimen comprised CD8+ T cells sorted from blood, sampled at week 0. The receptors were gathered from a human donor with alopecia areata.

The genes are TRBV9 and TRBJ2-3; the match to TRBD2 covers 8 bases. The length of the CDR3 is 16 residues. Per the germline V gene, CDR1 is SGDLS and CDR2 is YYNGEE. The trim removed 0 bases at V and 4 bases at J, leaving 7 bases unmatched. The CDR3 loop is CASSVEGSGGADTQYF. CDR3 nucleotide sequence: TGTGCCAGCAGCGTAGAGGGGAGCGGGGGAGCAGATACGCAGTATTTT.

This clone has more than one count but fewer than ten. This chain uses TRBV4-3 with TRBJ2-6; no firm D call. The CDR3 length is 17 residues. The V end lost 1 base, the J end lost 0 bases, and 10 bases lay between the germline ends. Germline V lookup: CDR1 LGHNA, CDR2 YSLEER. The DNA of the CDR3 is TGCGCCAGCAGCCAAGCCAGCGTAGGCTCTGGGGCCAACGTCCTGACTTTC. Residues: CASSQASVGSGANVLTF.

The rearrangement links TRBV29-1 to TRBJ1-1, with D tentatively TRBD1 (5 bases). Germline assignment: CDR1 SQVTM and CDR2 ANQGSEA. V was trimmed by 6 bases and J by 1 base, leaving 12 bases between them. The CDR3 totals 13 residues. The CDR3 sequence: CSVGPPTNTEAFF. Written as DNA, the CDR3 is TGCAGCGTGGGACCCCCCACGAACACTGAAGCTTTCTTT.

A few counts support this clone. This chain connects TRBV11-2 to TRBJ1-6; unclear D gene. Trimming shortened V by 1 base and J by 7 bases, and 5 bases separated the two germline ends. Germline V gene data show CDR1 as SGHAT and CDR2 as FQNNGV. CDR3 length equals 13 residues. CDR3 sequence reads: CASSLGPNSPLHF. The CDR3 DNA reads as TGTGCCAGCAGCTTAGGACCCAATTCACCCCTCCACTTT.

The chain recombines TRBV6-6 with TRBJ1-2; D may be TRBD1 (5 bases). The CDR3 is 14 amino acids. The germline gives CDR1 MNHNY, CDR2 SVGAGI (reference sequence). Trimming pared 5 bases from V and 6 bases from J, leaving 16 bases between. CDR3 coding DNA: TGTGCCAGCAGTCTAGATAGGACAATTGATGGCTACACCTTC. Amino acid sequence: CASSLDRTIDGYTF.

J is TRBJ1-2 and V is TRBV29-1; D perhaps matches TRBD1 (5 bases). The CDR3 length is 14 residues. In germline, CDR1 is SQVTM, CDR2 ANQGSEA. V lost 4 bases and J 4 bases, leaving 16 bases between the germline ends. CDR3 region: CSVADPTDGYGYTF. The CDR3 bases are TGCAGCGTTGCCGACCCGACAGATGGCTATGGCTACACCTTC.

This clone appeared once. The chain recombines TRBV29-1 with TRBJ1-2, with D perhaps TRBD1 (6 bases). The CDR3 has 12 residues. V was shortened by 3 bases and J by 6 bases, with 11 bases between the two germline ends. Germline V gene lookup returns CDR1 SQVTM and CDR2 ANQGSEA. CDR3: CSVDWAGDGYTF. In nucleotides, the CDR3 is TGCAGCGTTGATTGGGCAGGGGATGGCTACACCTTC.

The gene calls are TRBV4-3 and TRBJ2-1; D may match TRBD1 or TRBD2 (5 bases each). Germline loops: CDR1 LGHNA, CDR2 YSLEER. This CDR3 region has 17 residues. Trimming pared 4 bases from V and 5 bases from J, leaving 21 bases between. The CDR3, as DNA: TGCGCCAGCAGCCGCCTCCTAGGCTGGGACGCCGACAATGAGCAGTTCTTC. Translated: CASSRLLGWDADNEQFF.

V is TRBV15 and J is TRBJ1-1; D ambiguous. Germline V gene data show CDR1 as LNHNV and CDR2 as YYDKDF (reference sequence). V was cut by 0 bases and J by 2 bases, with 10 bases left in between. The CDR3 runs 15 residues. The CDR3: CATSRDPAENTEAFF. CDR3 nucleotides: TGTGCCACCAGCAGAGATCCAGCAGAAAACACTGAAGCTTTCTTT.

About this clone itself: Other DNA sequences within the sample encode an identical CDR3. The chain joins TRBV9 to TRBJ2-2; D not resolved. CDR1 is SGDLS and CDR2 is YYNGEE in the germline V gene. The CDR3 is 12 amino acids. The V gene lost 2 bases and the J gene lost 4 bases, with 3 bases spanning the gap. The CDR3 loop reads CASSVGTGELFF. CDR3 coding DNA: TGTGCCAGCAGCGTGGGCACCGGGGAGCTGTTTTTT.

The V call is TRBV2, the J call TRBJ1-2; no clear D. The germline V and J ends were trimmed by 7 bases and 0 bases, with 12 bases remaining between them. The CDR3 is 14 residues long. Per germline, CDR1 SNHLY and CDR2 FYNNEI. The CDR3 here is CASNTNTPNYGYTF. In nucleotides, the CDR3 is TGTGCCAGCAACACTAATACACCTAACTATGGCTACACCTTC.

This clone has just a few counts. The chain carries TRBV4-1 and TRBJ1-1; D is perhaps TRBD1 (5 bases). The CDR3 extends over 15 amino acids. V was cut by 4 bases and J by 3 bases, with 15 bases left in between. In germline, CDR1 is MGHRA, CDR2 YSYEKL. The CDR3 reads CASSLREGGDTEAFF. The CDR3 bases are TGCGCCAGCAGCCTACGGGAGGGAGGGGACACTGAAGCTTTCTTT.

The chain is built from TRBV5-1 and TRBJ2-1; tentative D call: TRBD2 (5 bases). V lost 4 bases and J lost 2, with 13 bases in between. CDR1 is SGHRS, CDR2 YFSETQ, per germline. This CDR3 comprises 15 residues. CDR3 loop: CASSPSGPTYNEQFF. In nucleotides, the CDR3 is TGCGCCAGCAGCCCGAGCGGACCGACCTACAATGAGCAGTTCTTC.

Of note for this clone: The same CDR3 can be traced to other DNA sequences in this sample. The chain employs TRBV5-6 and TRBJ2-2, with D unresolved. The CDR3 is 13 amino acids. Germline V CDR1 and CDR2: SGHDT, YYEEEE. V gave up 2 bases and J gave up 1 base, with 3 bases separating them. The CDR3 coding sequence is TGTGCCAGCAGCTTCGGGAACACCGGGGAGCTGTTTTTT. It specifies CASSFGNTGELFF. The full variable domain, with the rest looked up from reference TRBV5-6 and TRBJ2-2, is DAGVTQSPTHLIKTRGQQVTLRCSPKSGHDTVSWYQQALGQGPQFIFQYYEEEERQRGNFPDRFSGHQFPNYSSELNVNALLLGDSALYLCASSFGNTGELFFGEGSRLTVL.

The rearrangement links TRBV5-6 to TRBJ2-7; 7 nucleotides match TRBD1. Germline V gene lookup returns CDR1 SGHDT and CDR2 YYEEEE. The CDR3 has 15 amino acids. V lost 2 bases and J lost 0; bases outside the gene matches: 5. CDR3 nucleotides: TGTGCCAGCAGCTTAGGACAGGCCAGCTCCTACGAGCAGTACTTC. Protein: CASSLGQASSYEQYF. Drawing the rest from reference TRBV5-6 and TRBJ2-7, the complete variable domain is DAGVTQSPTHLIKTRGQQVTLRCSPKSGHDTVSWYQQALGQGPQFIFQYYEEEERQRGNFPDRFSGHQFPNYSSELNVNALLLGDSALYLCASSLGQASSYEQYFGPGTRLTVT.

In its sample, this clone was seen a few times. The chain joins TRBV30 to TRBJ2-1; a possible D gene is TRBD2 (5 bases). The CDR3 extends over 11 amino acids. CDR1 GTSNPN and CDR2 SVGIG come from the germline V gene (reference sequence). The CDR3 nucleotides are TGTGCTAGTGGGGAGTACAATGAGCAGTTCTTC. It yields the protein CASGEYNEQFF.

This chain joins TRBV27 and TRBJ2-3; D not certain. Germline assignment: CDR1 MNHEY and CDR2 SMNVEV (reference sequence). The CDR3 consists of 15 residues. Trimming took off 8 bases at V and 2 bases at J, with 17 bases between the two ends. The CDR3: CASPPTGRNTDTQYF. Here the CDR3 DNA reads TGTGCCAGCCCCCCGACTGGCAGAAACACAGATACGCAGTATTTT.

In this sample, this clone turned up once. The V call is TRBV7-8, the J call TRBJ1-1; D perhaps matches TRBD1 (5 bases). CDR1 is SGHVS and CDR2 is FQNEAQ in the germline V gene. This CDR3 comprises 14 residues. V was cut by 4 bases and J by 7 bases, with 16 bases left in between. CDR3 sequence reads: CASSSRGGVNEAFF. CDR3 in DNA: TGTGCCAGCAGCTCCCGGGGAGGGGTAAATGAAGCTTTCTTT.

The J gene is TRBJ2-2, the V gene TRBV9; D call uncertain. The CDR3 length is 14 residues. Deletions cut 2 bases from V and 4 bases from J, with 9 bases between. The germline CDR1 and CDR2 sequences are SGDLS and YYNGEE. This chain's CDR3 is CASSVGSSTGELFF. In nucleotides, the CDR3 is TGTGCCAGCAGCGTCGGGTCCTCCACCGGGGAGCTGTTTTTT.

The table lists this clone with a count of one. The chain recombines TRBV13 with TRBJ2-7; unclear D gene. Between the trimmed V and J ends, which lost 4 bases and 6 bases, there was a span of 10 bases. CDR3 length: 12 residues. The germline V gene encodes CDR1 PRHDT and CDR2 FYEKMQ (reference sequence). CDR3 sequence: CASSSVYGEQYF. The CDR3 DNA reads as TGTGCCAGCAGCTCAGTATACGGCGAGCAGTACTTC. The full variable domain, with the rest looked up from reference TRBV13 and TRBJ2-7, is AAGVIQSPRHLIKEKRETATLKCYPIPRHDTVYWYQQGPGQDPQFLISFYEKMQSDKGSIPDRFSAQQFSDYHSELNMSSLELGDSALYFCASSSVYGEQYFGPGTRLTVT.

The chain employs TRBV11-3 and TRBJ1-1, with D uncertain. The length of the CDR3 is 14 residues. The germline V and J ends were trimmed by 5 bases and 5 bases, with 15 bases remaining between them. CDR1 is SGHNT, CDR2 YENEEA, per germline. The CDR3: CASSPTRGLTEAFF. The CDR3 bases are TGTGCCAGCAGCCCGACTCGTGGTTTGACTGAAGCTTTCTTT.

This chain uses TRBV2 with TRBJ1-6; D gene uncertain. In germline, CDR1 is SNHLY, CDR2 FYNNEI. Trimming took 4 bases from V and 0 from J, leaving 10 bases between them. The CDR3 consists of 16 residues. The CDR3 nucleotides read TGTGCCAGCAGTGGGGCCGAGAGCTCCTATAATTCACCCCTCCACTTT. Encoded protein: CASSGAESSYNSPLHF.

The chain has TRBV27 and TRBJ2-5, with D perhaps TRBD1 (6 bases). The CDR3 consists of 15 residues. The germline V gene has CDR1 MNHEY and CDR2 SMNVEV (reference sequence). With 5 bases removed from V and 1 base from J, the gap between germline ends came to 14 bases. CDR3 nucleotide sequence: TGTGCCAGCAGTCCCATGGACAGTGCCCAAGAGACCCAGTACTTC. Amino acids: CASSPMDSAQETQYF.

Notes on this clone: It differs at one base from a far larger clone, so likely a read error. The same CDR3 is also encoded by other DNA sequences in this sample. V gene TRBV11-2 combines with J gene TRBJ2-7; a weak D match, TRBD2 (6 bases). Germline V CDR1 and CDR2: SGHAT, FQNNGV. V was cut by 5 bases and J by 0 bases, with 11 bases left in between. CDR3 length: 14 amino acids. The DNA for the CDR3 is TGTGCCAGCAGCCAAGTAGCGGACTCCTACGAGCAGTACTTC. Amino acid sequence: CASSQVADSYEQYF.

CDR3 loop: CASSQEAVRTEAFF. As DNA, the CDR3 is TGCGCCAGCAGCCAAGAGGCGGTACGAACTGAAGCTTTCTTT. The rearrangement links TRBV4-3 to TRBJ1-1; D is ambiguous. Trimming took 0 bases from V and 5 from J, leaving 10 bases between them. Germline CDR1 is LGHNA and CDR2 is YSLEER. The CDR3 loop spans 14 amino acids.

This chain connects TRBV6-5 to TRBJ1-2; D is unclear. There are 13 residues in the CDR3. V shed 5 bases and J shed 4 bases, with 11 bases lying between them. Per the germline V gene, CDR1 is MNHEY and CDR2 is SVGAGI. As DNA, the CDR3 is TGTGCCAGCAGTCCCCGGACTTTCTATGGCTACACCTTC. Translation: CASSPRTFYGYTF.

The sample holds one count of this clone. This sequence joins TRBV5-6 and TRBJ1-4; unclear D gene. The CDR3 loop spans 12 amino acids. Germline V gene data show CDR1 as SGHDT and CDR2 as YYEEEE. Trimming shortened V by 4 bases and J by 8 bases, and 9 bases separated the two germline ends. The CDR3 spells CASSREEEKLFF. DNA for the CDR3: TGTGCCAGCAGCCGGGAGGAGGAAAAACTGTTTTTT.

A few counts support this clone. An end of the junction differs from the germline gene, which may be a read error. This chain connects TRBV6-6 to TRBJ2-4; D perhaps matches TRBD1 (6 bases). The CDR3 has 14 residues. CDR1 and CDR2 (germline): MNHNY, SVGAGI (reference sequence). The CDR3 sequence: CASSGDRTLTISLF. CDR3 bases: TGTGCCAGCAGTGGCGACAGGACACTTACCATTTCTCTCTTC.

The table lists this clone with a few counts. The CDR3 loop reads CASSLEFGGVGEQYF. The CDR3 DNA sequence: TGTGCCAGCAGCTTAGAGTTCGGGGGAGTGGGCGAGCAGTACTTC. V gene TRBV13 combines with J gene TRBJ2-7; D perhaps matches TRBD2 (6 bases). This CDR3 has 15 residues. The V gene lost 1 base and the J gene lost 6 bases, with 16 bases spanning the gap. The germline V gene has CDR1 PRHDT and CDR2 FYEKMQ (reference sequence). The entire variable domain, with the rest obtained from reference TRBV13 and TRBJ2-7, is as follows: AAGVIQSPRHLIKEKRETATLKCYPIPRHDTVYWYQQGPGQDPQFLISFYEKMQSDKGSIPDRFSAQQFSDYHSELNMSSLELGDSALYFCASSLEFGGVGEQYFGPGTRLTVT.

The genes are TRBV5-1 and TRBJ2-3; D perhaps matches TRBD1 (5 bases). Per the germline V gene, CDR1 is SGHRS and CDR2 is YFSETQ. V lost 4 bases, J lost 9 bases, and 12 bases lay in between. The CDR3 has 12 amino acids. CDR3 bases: TGCGCCAGCAGCGCCGACAGTCTGACGCAGTATTTT. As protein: CASSADSLTQYF.

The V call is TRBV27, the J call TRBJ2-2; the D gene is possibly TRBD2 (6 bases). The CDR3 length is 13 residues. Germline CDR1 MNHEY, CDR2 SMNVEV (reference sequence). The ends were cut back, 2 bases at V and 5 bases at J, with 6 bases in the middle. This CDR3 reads CASSLAGTGELFF. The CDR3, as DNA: TGTGCCAGCAGTTTAGCGGGGACCGGGGAGCTGTTTTTT.